This T cell receptor (beta chain) was found in a study of blood T cell repertoires in COVID-19. Study-level information: Sample material is recorded as cDNA or gDNA derived from T cells, B-cell-depleted T cells, or PBMCs.

Authors' analysis steps: Amplification of reference gene primers was used by the study to estimate nucleated cell counts. Using immunoSEQ multiplex PCR, the repertoire was profiled, and TCRdb retains in-frame clones only, with some absent. The DNA was the basis for D and trimming; V, J and clone size are from that table. The table has roughly 4,700 clones, 73% seen once. The CDR3 totals 13 residues. With 5 bases removed from V and 6 bases from J, the gap between germline ends came to 11 bases. Germline CDR1 and CDR2: SEHNR and FQNEAQ (reference sequence). The source material was peripheral blood. This clonotype was obtained from a human donor in a cohort sampled during active COVID-19. V usage is TRBV7-9 and J usage is TRBJ1-5, with no clear D. In DNA form, the CDR3 reads TGTGCCAGCAGCGGAGGGATGGGTCAGCCCCAGCATTTT. This sequence encodes CASSGGMGQPQHF.